This T cell receptor beta chain was obtained from a study of beta chain features in type 1 diabetes. V was shortened by 3 bases and J by 5 bases, with 13 bases between the two germline ends. Germline V gene data show CDR1 as MNHNS and CDR2 as SASEGT. This CDR3 contains 14 residues. Study-wide points: A potential influence of HLA type upon TCRB rearrangement remained unresolved herein. Among all four CD4+ subsets, Type 1 diabetes patients had TCRB CDR3s that were moderately but significantly shorter.

This clone has more than one count but fewer than ten. Its antigen is currently unknown. cDNA synthesis used the whole RNA isolate, giving expressed TCRB sequences. TCRdb keeps only in-frame clones here, not all; method: immunoSEQ multiplex PCR. The data contain about 340,000 clones, 7% to 10% of them singletons. Material: central memory CD4+ T cells from blood. The V call is TRBV6-1, the J call TRBJ1-1, with D possibly TRBD1 on 5 matching bases. The TCR was taken from a man aged 30-40 years with type 1 diabetes. DNA of the CDR3: TGTGCCAGCAGTGAGGGGCAGTCGGGTACTGAAGCTTTCTTT. Its translation: CASSEGQSGTEAFF.